These T cell receptor beta chains were read from a single sample in a study of blood T cell repertoires in COVID-19. Assay: immunoSEQ multiplex PCR; the TCRdb copy retains only in-frame clones and omits some. The sample contains fewer than 130,000 clones, around 85% of which appear only once. The sample comprised peripheral blood. The receptors come from a man aged 65-85 years with active or convalescent COVID-19. CDR3s leave out the opening cysteine and the closing phenylalanine or tryptophan. Clone size, where shown, is once, few, many, or a class for clones that have expanded.

clone_size | j_call | v_call | cdr3_length | cdr3_aa
- | TRBJ2-7 | TRBV12-5 | 12 | ASGLVQGGYEQY
- | TRBJ2-7 | TRBV5-1 | 12 | ASSPGTGVYEQY
- | TRBJ1-4 | TRBV6-4 | 12 | ALGASSTNEKLF
- | TRBJ2-7 | TRBV6-4 | 11 | ASSDGRYYEQY
many | TRBJ2-2 | TRBV7-3 | 13 | ASSLTRSKGGELF
- | TRBJ1-3 | TRBV6-5 | 14 | ASSYSRGRSGNTIY
- | TRBJ2-3 | TRBV7-8 | 12 | ASSTAVSSDTQY
- | TRBJ2-1 | TRBV19 | 16 | ASSILGLAGDRGNEQF
- | TRBJ1-2 | TRBV28 | 10 | ASSSRGYGYT
- | TRBJ2-1 | TRBV11-2 | 9 | ASSLSNEQF
once | TRBJ2-7 | TRBV12-3/TRBV12-4 | 9 | ATRRGNEQY
- | TRBJ1-2 | TRBV3-1/TRBV3-2 | 11 | ASSDRDRGGYT
- | TRBJ1-2 | TRBV6-1 | 13 | ASSEVTGNNYGYT
- | TRBJ2-7 | TRBV28 | 12 | ASSWGGVGNEQY
- | TRBJ2-1 | TRBV24-1 | 12 | ATSEDQRANEQF
- | TRBJ1-6 | TRBV12-3/TRBV12-4 | 10 | ASSWDSLTLH
once | TRBJ2-5 | TRBV5-1 | 12 | ASSLSTGRETQY
- | TRBJ2-7 | TRBV19 | 14 | ASSIDPVQGTYEQY
- | TRBJ2-7 | TRBV5-8 | 15 | ASSSPRLAGFSYEQY
few | TRBJ1-2 | TRBV2 | 11 | ASSEHRGVGYT
- | TRBJ2-3 | TRBV9 | 14 | ASSVAGDLEGDTQY
- | TRBJ2-1 | TRBV5-1 | 14 | ASSLGFLAGVPEQF
- | TRBJ2-3 | TRBV2 | 13 | ASSLLAGGTDTQY
- | TRBJ1-6 | TRBV18 | 12 | ASSPNGQGIPLH
- | TRBJ2-2 | TRBV12-5 | 13 | ASGPGQPNTGELF
- | TRBJ2-7 | TRBV20-1 | 11 | SASTGGTYEQY
once | TRBJ1-2 | TRBV7-2 | 13 | ASSLGLDRERGYT
- | TRBJ2-1 | TRBV3-1/TRBV3-2 | 12 | ASSPGTGGGEQF
few | TRBJ2-7 | TRBV4-1 | 13 | ASRHLAGGTYEQY
- | TRBJ1-2 | TRBV28 | 12 | ASTGGDRHYGYT
- | TRBJ1-5 | TRBV5-1 | 13 | ASSLATGGNQPQH
- | TRBJ2-7 | TRBV20-1 | 9 | STGTRNEQY
- | TRBJ2-7 | TRBV20-1 | 12 | SASEWRGGREQY
- | TRBJ2-3 | TRBV11-2 | 14 | ASSLGASGRTDTQY
once | TRBJ2-7 | TRBV18 | 14 | ASSPLTGTGLWEQY
once | TRBJ1-2 | TRBV2 | 13 | ASVLGAAGNYGYT
- | TRBJ1-1 | TRBV29-1 | 10 | SASGSPTEAF
- | TRBJ2-1 | TRBV7-3 | 12 | ASSHNGGMGEQF
- | TRBJ1-2 | TRBV5-8 | 11 | ASSVRTHYGYT
- | TRBJ2-7 | TRBV28 | 13 | ASSLQPILSGEQY
- | TRBJ2-3 | TRBV3-1/TRBV3-2 | 14 | ASSQGTSGRGDTQY
- | TRBJ2-7 | TRBV5-8 | 9 | ASTPAYEQY
- | TRBJ2-5 | TRBV2 | 12 | ASSSGRPGRDQY